What follows are 10 T cell receptor beta chains derived from one specimen sequenced in a study of cytomegalovirus exposure and HLA in healthy donors. The primer mix had 60 Vbeta and 13 Jbeta primers. The assay was immunoSEQ multiplex PCR, and TCRdb's table has in-frame clones only and misses some. The sample lists some 200,000 clones, around 80% occurring once. Input material: PBMCs. These TCRs come from a woman between 55 and 75 years old in good health and CMV-seropositive.

The rearrangement links TRBV10-1 to TRBJ2-3; D gene uncertain. Per germline, CDR1 WNHNN and CDR2 SYGVQD (reference sequence). V lost 7 bases and J 2 bases, leaving 10 bases between the germline ends. There are 13 residues in the CDR3. This CDR3 reads CASNFPSTDTQYF. CDR3 DNA: TGCGCCAGCAACTTCCCCTCCACAGATACGCAGTATTTT.

V gene TRBV15 combines with J gene TRBJ1-2, with no clear D. Trimming left V 3 bases short and J 1 base short, with 15 bases between. Germline lookup yields CDR1 LNHNV and CDR2 YYDKDF (reference sequence). The CDR3 length is 16 residues. Written as DNA, the CDR3 is TGTGCCACCAGCAGGCTGGGGAGTCTCTTTAACTATGGCTACACCTTC. The encoded protein is CATSRLGSLFNYGYTF.

This rearrangement joins TRBV7-8 to TRBJ1-1, with TRBD1 matching 9 bases. The germline V gene has CDR1 SGHVS and CDR2 FQNEAQ. V trimming: 5 bases; J trimming: 5 bases; junction bases outside the gene matches: 3. CDR3 length: 13 amino acids. This CDR3 is CASSRQGGTEAFF. CDR3 sequence (DNA): TGTGCCAGCAGCCGACAGGGGGGGACTGAAGCTTTCTTT.

The V and J genes are TRBV11-2 and TRBJ1-1, with D possibly TRBD1 on 5 matching bases. The CDR3 length is 14 residues. Germline assignment: CDR1 SGHAT and CDR2 FQNNGV. The V end was cut by 5 bases, the J end by 1 base, with 11 bases between. The CDR3 coding sequence is TGTGCCAGCAGCCCTCCAGGGCAGAACACTGAAGCTTTCTTT. Encoded protein: CASSPPGQNTEAFF. Filled out from reference TRBV11-2 and TRBJ1-1, the complete variable domain reads EAGVAQSPRYKIIEKRQSVAFWCNPISGHATLYWYQQILGQGPKLLIQFQNNGVVDDSQLPKDRFSAERLKGVDSTLKIQPAKLEDSAVYLCASSPPGQNTEAFFGQGTRLTVV.

The V gene is TRBV2, the J gene TRBJ1-6; D perhaps matches TRBD1 (6 bases). Trimming shortened V by 1 base and J by 7 bases, and 11 bases separated the two germline ends. The CDR3 has 15 residues. CDR1 SNHLY and CDR2 FYNNEI come from the germline V gene. The CDR3 DNA follows: TGTGCCAGCAGTGAAGGGGGGGGGCCAAATTCACCCCTCCACTTT. It codes for CASSEGGGPNSPLHF.

The V and J genes are TRBV5-1 and TRBJ1-1, with D possibly TRBD1 on 5 matching bases. The CDR3 sequence is 12 residues long. Germline V CDR1 and CDR2: SGHRS, YFSETQ. With 4 bases removed from V and 7 bases from J, the gap between germline ends came to 11 bases. DNA of the CDR3: TGCGCCAGCAGCGGCAAAGACAGTGAAGCTTTCTTT. Translating gives CASSGKDSEAFF. The full variable domain, with the rest looked up from reference TRBV5-1 and TRBJ1-1, is KAGVTQTPRYLIKTRGQQVTLSCSPISGHRSVSWYQQTPGQGLQFLFEYFSETQRNKGNFPGRFSGRQFSNSRSEMNVSTLELGDSALYLCASSGKDSEAFFGQGTRLTVV.

This rearrangement joins TRBV28 to TRBJ2-1; D not certain. Per germline, CDR1 MDHEN and CDR2 SYDVKM. The CDR3 contains 15 residues. V dropped 5 bases and J dropped 2 bases, with 13 bases sitting between them. The CDR3 loop is CASSPQRNTYNEQFF. The CDR3 nucleotides are TGTGCCAGCAGTCCTCAGAGGAATACCTACAATGAGCAGTTCTTC. The full variable domain, its missing parts supplied by reference TRBV28 and TRBJ2-1, is DVKVTQSSRYLVKRTGEKVFLECVQDMDHENMFWYRQDPGLGLRLIYFSYDVKMKEKGDIPEGYSVSREKKERFSLILESASTNQTSMYLCASSPQRNTYNEQFFGPGTRLTVL.

Written as DNA, the CDR3 is TGTGCCAGCAGTGCCCCCTTACAGGGTTCCCATTCACCCCTCCACTTT. Translation: CASSAPLQGSHSPLHF. V is TRBV2 and J is TRBJ1-6; D possibly corresponds to TRBD1 (6 bases). In germline, CDR1 is SNHLY, CDR2 FYNNEI. The CDR3 is made up of 16 amino acids. Trimming stripped 4 bases from V and 8 bases from J, with 18 bases between.

This clone was counted between two and nine times. V is TRBV11-3 and J is TRBJ1-1, with D unclear. Trimming pared 0 bases from V and 5 bases from J, leaving 7 bases between. Germline loops: CDR1 SGHNT, CDR2 YENEEA. This CDR3 is built from 13 residues. The chain's CDR3 is CASSLDSGTEAFF. CDR3 nucleotide sequence: TGTGCCAGCAGCTTAGACTCAGGTACTGAAGCTTTCTTT.

This clone showed up just a few times. The chain carries TRBV30 and TRBJ1-5; 8 bases map to TRBD1. This CDR3 has 13 residues. Germline V CDR1 and CDR2: GTSNPN, SVGIG (reference sequence). Losses at the gene ends were 3 bases for V and 3 bases for J; bases not matched to a gene: 1. The CDR3 nucleotides read TGTGCCTGGAGGGACAGGGACAATCAGCCCCAGCATTTT. Amino acids: CAWRDRDNQPQHF.